This T cell receptor beta chain was identified during a study of T cells in Graves' hyperthyroidism and ophthalmopathy. Study at large: Pretreatment peripheral blood was obtained at initial diagnosis.

Clinical symptoms, serum thyroxine and TRAb, thyroid ultrasound and orbital computed tomography together formed the diagnostic basis. On this clonotype itself: A single base separates this from a much larger clone, so it may be a read error.

CDR1 and CDR2 (germline): KGHDR, SFDVKD. The CDR3 contains 13 residues. TCR beta CDR3 region amplification was performed from RNA transcripts. In the first-round RT-PCR of the TCR CDR3, the HTBI primer set was used. TCRdb ran MiXCR on the multiplex PCR reads and lists one entry per CDR3 protein. The sample carries fewer than 750,000 distinct CDR3 sequences, around 15% recorded once. Specimen: blood. V is TRBV24-1 and J is TRBJ2-1, with 7 bases fitting TRBD1. The clonotype originates from a woman in her fifties or sixties with Graves' ophthalmopathy. CDR3 sequence: CATSSRGSNEQSF. CDR3 coding DNA: TGTGCCACCAGTTCCAGGGGGAGTAATGAGCAGTCCTTC.